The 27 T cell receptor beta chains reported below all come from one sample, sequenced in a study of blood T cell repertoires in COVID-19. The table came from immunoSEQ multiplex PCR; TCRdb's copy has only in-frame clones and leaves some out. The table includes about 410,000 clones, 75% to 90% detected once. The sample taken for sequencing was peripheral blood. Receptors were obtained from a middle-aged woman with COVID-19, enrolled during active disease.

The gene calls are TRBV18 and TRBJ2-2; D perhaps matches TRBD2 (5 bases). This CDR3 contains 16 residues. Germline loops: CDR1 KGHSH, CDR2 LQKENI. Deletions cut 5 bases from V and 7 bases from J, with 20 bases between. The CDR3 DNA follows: TGTGCCAGCTCAAGGACTCCCCAGCCCCTTGGCGGGGAGCTGTTTTTT. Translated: CASSRTPQPLGGELFF.

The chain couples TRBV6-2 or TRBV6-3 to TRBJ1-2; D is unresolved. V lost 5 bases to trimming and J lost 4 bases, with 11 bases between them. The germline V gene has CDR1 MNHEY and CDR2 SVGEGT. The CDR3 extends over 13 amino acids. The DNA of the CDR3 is TGTGCCAGCAGTCGCGACTCTCGCTATGGCTACACCTTC. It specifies CASSRDSRYGYTF.

CDR3 sequence (DNA): TGTGCCAGCAGCTTAGGGACAGCGTTCGCTAATGAAAAACTGTTTTTT. Its translation is CASSLGTAFANEKLFF. The chain links TRBV11-1 to TRBJ1-4; possibly TRBD1 for D (6 bases). The CDR3 is made up of 16 amino acids. CDR1 and CDR2 from the germline V gene are SGHAT and FQDESV (reference sequence). The V end lost 1 base, the J end lost 3 bases, and 12 bases lay between the germline ends.

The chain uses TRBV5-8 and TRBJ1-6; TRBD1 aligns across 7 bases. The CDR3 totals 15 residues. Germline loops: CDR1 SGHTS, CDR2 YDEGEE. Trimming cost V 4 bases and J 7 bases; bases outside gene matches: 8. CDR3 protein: CASSRDSFGNSPLHF. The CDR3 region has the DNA TGTGCCAGCAGCCGGGACAGCTTTGGCAATTCACCCCTCCACTTT.

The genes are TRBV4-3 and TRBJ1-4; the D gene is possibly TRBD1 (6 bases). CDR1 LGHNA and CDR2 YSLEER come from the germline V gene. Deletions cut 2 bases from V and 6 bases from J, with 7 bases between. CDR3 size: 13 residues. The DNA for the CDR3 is TGCGCCAGCAGCCAATGGACAGATGAAAAACTGTTTTTT. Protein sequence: CASSQWTDEKLFF.

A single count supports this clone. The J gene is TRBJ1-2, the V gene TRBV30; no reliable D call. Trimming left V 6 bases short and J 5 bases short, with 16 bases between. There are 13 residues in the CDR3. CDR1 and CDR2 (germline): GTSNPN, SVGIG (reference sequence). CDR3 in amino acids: CACTPPRRYGYTF. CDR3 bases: TGTGCCTGCACTCCCCCCAGGAGGTATGGCTACACCTTC.

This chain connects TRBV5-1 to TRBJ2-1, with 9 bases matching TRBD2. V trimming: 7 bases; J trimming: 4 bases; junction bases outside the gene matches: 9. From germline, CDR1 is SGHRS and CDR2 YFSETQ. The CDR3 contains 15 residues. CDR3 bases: TGCGCCAGCCGCAGCGGGACTAGCCCTTACAATGAGCAGTTCTTC. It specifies CASRSGTSPYNEQFF. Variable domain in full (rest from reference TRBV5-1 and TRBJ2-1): KAGVTQTPRYLIKTRGQQVTLSCSPISGHRSVSWYQQTPGQGLQFLFEYFSETQRNKGNFPGRFSGRQFSNSRSEMNVSTLELGDSALYLCASRSGTSPYNEQFFGPGTRLTVL.

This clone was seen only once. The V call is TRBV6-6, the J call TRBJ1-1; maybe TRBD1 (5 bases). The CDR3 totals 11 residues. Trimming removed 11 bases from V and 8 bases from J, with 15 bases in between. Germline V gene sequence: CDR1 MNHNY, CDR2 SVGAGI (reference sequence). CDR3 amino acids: CAGTSGGEAFF. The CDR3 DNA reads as TGTGCCGGAACATCGGGGGGAGAAGCTTTCTTT.

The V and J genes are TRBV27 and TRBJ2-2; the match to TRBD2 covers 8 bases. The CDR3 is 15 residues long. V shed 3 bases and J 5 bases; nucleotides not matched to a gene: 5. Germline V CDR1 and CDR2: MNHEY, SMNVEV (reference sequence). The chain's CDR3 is CASSFEAGGTGELFF. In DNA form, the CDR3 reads TGTGCCAGCAGTTTTGAGGCGGGGGGAACCGGGGAGCTGTTTTTT.

The CDR3 coding sequence is TGCGCCAGGGGGACAGCCGTGACCCTCCACTTT. It codes for CARGTAVTLHF. This chain uses TRBV10-1 with TRBJ1-6, with TRBD1 matching over 7 bases. The CDR3 is made up of 11 amino acids. V lost 9 bases to trimming and J lost 14 bases; unmatched junction nucleotides: 7. Germline V gene data show CDR1 as WNHNN and CDR2 as SYGVQD (reference sequence).

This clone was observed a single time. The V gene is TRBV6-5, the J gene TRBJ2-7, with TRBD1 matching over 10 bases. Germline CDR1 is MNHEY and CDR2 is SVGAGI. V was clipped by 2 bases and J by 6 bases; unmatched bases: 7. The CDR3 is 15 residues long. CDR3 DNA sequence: TGTGCCAGCAGTTACCTTGGGACAGGGGTGGGCGAGCAGTACTTC. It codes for CASSYLGTGVGEQYF.

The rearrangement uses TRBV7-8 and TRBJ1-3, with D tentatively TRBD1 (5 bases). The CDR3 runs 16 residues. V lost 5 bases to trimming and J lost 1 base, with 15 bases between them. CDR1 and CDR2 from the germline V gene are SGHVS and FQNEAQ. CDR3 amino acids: CASSAGGGRSGNTIYF. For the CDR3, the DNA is TGTGCCAGCAGCGCTGGGGGGGGAAGGTCTGGAAACACCATATATTTT.

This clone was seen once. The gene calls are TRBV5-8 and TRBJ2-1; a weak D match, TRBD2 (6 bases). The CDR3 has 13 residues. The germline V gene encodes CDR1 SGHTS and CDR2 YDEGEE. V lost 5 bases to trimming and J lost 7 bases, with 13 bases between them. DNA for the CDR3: TGTGCCAGCAGACCTGGGGGGTTTAATGAGCAGTTCTTC. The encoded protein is CASRPGGFNEQFF.

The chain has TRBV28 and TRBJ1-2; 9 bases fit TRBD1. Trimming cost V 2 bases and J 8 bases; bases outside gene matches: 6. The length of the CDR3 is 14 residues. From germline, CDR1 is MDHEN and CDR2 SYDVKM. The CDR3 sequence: CASSLRDRVKGYTF. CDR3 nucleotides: TGTGCCAGCAGTTTACGGGACAGGGTGAAAGGCTACACCTTC.

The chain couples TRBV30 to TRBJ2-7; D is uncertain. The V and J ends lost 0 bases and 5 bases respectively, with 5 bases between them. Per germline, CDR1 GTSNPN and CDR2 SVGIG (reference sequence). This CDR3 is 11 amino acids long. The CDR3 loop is CAWSVLNEQYF. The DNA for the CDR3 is TGTGCCTGGAGTGTACTCAACGAGCAGTACTTC.

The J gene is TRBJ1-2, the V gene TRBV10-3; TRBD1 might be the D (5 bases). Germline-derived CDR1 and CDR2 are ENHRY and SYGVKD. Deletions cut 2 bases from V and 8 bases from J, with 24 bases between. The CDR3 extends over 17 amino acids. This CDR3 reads CAISELIPGLIYGGYTF. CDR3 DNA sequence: TGTGCCATCAGTGAGCTAATCCCGGGACTCATTTACGGCGGCTACACCTTC.

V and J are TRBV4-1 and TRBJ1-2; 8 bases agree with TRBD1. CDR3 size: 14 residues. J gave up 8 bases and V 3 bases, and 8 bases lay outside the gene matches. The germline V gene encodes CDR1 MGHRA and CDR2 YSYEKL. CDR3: CASSHRTGPNGYTF. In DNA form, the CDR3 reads TGCGCCAGCAGCCATAGGACAGGGCCTAACGGCTACACCTTC.

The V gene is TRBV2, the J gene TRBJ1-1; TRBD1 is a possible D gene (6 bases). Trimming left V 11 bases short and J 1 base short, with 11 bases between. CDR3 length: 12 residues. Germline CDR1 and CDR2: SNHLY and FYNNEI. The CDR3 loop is CAGEGGNTEAFF. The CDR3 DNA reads TGTGCCGGGGAGGGGGGGAACACTGAAGCTTTCTTT.

Here the CDR3 reads CASKRVRSYEQYF. The CDR3 DNA reads TGTGCCAGCAAACGGGTTCGCTCCTACGAGCAGTACTTC. The V call is TRBV28, the J call TRBJ2-7; D gene ambiguous. The CDR3 has 13 amino acids. Germline assignment: CDR1 MDHEN and CDR2 SYDVKM. Trimming left V 7 bases short and J 0 bases short, with 10 bases between.

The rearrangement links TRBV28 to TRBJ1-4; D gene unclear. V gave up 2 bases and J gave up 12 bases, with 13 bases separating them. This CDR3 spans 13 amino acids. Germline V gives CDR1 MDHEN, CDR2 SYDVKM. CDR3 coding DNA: TGTGCCAGCAGTTTAGCAGTCGGAGGCCAACTGTTTTTT. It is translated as CASSLAVGGQLFF.

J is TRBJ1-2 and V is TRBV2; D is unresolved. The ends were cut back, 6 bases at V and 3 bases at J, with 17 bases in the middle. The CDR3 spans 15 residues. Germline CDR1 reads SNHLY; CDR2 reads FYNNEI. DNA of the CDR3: TGTGCCAGCAGCCCGTCTCGAAACAGCTACTATGGCTACACCTTC. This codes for CASSPSRNSYYGYTF.

In DNA, the CDR3 is TGTGCCTGGGAGCGGGAGATCTCCTACGAGCAGTACTTC. Translated, it gives CAWEREISYEQYF. This sequence joins TRBV30 and TRBJ2-7; 8 nucleotides agree with TRBD2. V shed 5 bases and J 0 bases; nucleotides not matched to a gene: 3. CDR1 is GTSNPN and CDR2 is SVGIG in the germline V gene (reference sequence). This CDR3 has 13 residues.

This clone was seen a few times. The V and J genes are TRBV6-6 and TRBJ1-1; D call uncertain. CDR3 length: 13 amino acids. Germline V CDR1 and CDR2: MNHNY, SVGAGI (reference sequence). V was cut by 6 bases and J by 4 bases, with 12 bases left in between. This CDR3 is CASSPTAATEAFF. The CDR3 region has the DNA TGTGCCAGCAGCCCCACAGCCGCCACTGAAGCTTTCTTT.

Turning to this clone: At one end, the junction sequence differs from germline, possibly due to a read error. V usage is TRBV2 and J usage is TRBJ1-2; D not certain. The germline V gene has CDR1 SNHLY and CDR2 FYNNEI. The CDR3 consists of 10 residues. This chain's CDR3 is CASSERWQAF. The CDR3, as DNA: TGTGCCAGCAGTGAACGATGGCAGGCCTTC.

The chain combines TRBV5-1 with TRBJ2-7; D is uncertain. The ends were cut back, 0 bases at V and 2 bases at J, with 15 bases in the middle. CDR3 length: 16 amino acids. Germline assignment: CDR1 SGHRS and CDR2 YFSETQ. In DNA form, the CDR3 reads TGCGCCAGCAGCTTGGTTGTGACACGATACACCTACGAGCAGTACTTC. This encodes CASSLVVTRYTYEQYF.

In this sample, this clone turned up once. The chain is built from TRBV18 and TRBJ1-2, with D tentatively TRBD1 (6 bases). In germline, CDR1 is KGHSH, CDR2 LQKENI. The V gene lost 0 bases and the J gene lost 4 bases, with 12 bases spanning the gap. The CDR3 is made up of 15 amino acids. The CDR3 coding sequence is TGTGCCAGCTCACCACCCAACAGGGTGGCCTATGGCTACACCTTC. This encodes CASSPPNRVAYGYTF.

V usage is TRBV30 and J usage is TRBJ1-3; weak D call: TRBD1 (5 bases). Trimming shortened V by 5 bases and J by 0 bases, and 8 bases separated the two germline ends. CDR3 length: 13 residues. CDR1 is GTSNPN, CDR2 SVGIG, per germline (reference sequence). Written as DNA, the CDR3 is TGTGCCTGGCAGACAGCCTCTGGAAACACCATATATTTT. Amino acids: CAWQTASGNTIYF.